These 27 T cell receptor beta chains came from one sample sequenced in a study of T-cell reconstitution after alpha-beta-depleted transplantation in children. The authors prepared the TCRbeta library with unique molecular identifiers. Using its own MiXCR run on the PCR reads, TCRdb lists one record per CDR3 protein. The sample yields roughly 6,100 distinct CDR3 sequences, less than 20% seen once. The starting material was PBMCs, mostly from graft donor cells, obtained 180 days after TCRalphabeta/CD19-depleted stem cell transplant. These receptors all come from a patient aged 2-15 years who had a stem cell transplant for inherited bone marrow failure, so the T cells may come from the graft donor.

This clonotype was counted at least ten times. The chain links TRBV6-2 or TRBV6-3 to TRBJ2-5; D is ambiguous. There are 11 residues in the CDR3. V was shortened by 8 bases and J by 5 bases, with 9 bases between the two germline ends. Germline V gives CDR1 MNHEY, CDR2 SVGEGT. The CDR3 coding sequence is TGTGCCAGCTCCTGGGTGGAGACCCAGTACTTC. It encodes CASSWVETQYF.

This clonotype was detected many times. The gene calls are TRBV5-1 and TRBJ1-1; possibly TRBD1 for D (5 bases). The germline gives CDR1 SGHRS, CDR2 YFSETQ. V dropped 2 bases and J dropped 8 bases, with 22 bases sitting between them. CDR3 length: 16 amino acids. CDR3 residues: CASSLGEQDGFGEAFF. The CDR3, as DNA: TGCGCCAGCAGCTTAGGAGAACAGGATGGTTTTGGGGAAGCTTTCTTT.

This clonotype has a count of ten or more. The chain employs TRBV19 and TRBJ2-7, with TRBD1 matching 8 bases. Germline-derived CDR1 and CDR2 are LNHDA and SQIVND (reference sequence). The CDR3 loop spans 15 amino acids. J gave up 1 base and V 3 bases, and 5 bases lay outside the gene matches. The CDR3 region has the DNA TGTGCCAGTAGTATTCGACAGGGGTATTCCTACGAGCAGTACTTC. Translation gives CASSIRQGYSYEQYF. Looking up the rest from reference TRBV19 and TRBJ2-7 gives the full variable domain: DGGITQSPKYLFRKEGQNVTLSCEQNLNHDAMYWYRQDPGQGLRLIYYSQIVNDFQKGDIAEGYSVSREKKESFPLTVTSAQKNPTAFYLCASSIRQGYSYEQYFGPGTRLTVT.

This clonotype appeared many times. The V and J genes are TRBV20-1 and TRBJ2-5; perhaps TRBD2 as D (5 bases). V lost 0 bases to trimming and J lost 4 bases, with 15 bases between them. The length of the CDR3 is 15 residues. Germline values: CDR1 DFQATT, CDR2 SNEGSKA (reference sequence). The CDR3 spells CSARDHRTSGETQYF. CDR3 nucleotide sequence: TGCAGTGCTAGAGATCACCGGACGAGCGGAGAGACCCAGTACTTC.

In its sample, this clonotype was seen many times. V and J are TRBV29-1 and TRBJ2-1; D may match TRBD1 or TRBD2 (5 bases each). V was pared by 4 bases and J by 15 bases, with 13 bases between. Germline assignment: CDR1 SQVTM and CDR2 ANQGSEA. This CDR3 has 10 amino acids. CDR3 coding DNA: TGCAGCGTTGCGGGGCCCGCGAGGTTCTTC. Protein: CSVAGPARFF.

At least ten counts were recorded for this clonotype. This chain links TRBV7-9 with TRBJ1-1; 7 nucleotides agree with TRBD1. This CDR3 comprises 13 residues. Unmatched junction bases numbered 3, after V lost 3 bases and J lost 5 bases. Germline V gives CDR1 SEHNR, CDR2 FQNEAQ (reference sequence). This chain's CDR3 is CASSFLQGTEAFF. The DNA for the CDR3 is TGTGCCAGCAGCTTCCTACAGGGGACTGAAGCTTTCTTT.

There are many counts of this clonotype. The V call is TRBV28, the J call TRBJ2-3; TRBD2 is a possible D gene (6 bases). Germline V gene data show CDR1 as MDHEN and CDR2 as SYDVKM. With 5 bases removed from V and 1 base from J, the gap between germline ends came to 13 bases. CDR3 length: 15 amino acids. The CDR3 DNA follows: TGTGCCAGCAGTCATTGGGGGGAGGGCACAGATACGCAGTATTTT. It yields the protein CASSHWGEGTDTQYF.

This clonotype was recorded a few times. This chain links TRBV3-1 with TRBJ1-1; 9 bases line up with TRBD1. The germline V gene encodes CDR1 LGHDT and CDR2 YNNKEL (reference sequence). This CDR3 comprises 15 residues. Trimming cost V 4 bases and J 5 bases; bases outside gene matches: 8. The CDR3: CASSPQVTGGTEAFF. In DNA form, the CDR3 reads TGTGCCAGCAGCCCCCAAGTGACAGGGGGGACTGAAGCTTTCTTT.

Many counts were recorded for this clonotype. This chain uses TRBV24-1 with TRBJ1-5, with 8 bases aligning to TRBD1. J gave up 1 base and V 4 bases, and 5 bases lay outside the gene matches. This CDR3 region has 16 residues. Germline values: CDR1 KGHDR, CDR2 SFDVKD. The CDR3 region has the DNA TGTGCCACCAGTGACCCCGACAGGGGCAGCAATCAGCCCCAGCATTTT. Protein sequence: CATSDPDRGSNQPQHF.

This clonotype is labeled as large. The chain combines TRBV5-1 with TRBJ2-3; TRBD1 agrees at 8 bases. V was pared by 6 bases and J by 0 bases, with 12 bases of the junction left unmatched. The CDR3 is 17 amino acids. Looked up from germline, CDR1 is SGHRS and CDR2 is YFSETQ. The CDR3, as DNA: TGCGCCAGCACCAACCGGGACAGGACACTTAGCACAGATACGCAGTATTTT. It specifies CASTNRDRTLSTDTQYF.

The genes are TRBV4-2 and TRBJ1-2; D is perhaps TRBD1 (5 bases). Germline CDR1 reads LGHNA; CDR2 reads YNFKEQ. The CDR3 sequence is 16 residues long. Deletions cut 0 bases from V and 4 bases from J, with 15 bases between. The CDR3 sequence is CASSQDGAGTLYGYTF. CDR3 coding DNA: TGTGCCAGCAGCCAAGATGGGGCTGGGACCCTCTATGGCTACACCTTC.

This clonotype was detected ten times or more. This chain joins TRBV7-9 and TRBJ1-4; the D gene is possibly TRBD1 (5 bases). Trimming cost V 5 bases and J 0 bases, with 19 bases left between them. CDR1 and CDR2 (germline): SEHNR, FQNEAQ (reference sequence). CDR3 length: 18 residues. The chain's CDR3 is CASSHIDRFDATNEKLFF. The CDR3 DNA follows: TGTGCCAGCAGCCACATCGACAGATTCGATGCAACTAATGAAAAACTGTTTTTT.

This clonotype was found many times. The chain joins TRBV3-1 to TRBJ2-7; no firm D call. Trimming left V 4 bases short and J 0 bases short, with 1 base between. The CDR3 covers 11 residues. CDR1 and CDR2 from the germline V gene are LGHDT and YNNKEL (reference sequence). The CDR3 region is CASSRSYEQYF. DNA for the CDR3: TGTGCCAGCAGCCGCTCCTACGAGCAGTACTTC.

This clonotype was seen many times. The genes are TRBV29-1 and TRBJ2-5; perhaps D is TRBD1 or TRBD2 (5 bases each). The CDR3 sequence is 11 residues long. Germline CDR1 and CDR2: SQVTM and ANQGSEA. Trimming removed 6 bases from V and 11 bases from J, with 16 bases in between. CDR3 protein: CSVGPQGPQYF. In DNA form, the CDR3 reads TGCAGCGTCGGGCCCCAGGGACCGCAGTACTTC.

The table lists this clonotype with many counts. The rearrangement joins TRBV29-1 to TRBJ2-3; D is undetermined. The germline V gene encodes CDR1 SQVTM and CDR2 ANQGSEA. Trimming removed 6 bases from V and 4 bases from J, with 29 bases in between. This CDR3 is 18 amino acids long. This chain's CDR3 is CSVEALSGLGPPADTQYF. CDR3 coding DNA: TGCAGCGTCGAGGCCTTGTCCGGTCTAGGCCCGCCCGCAGATACGCAGTATTTT.

This clonotype was recorded at least ten times. Possible read error: a much larger clone is one base away. The chain carries TRBV7-9 and TRBJ1-5; the D is unclear. The CDR3 spans 12 residues. Germline CDR1 and CDR2: SEHNR and FQNEAQ (reference sequence). CDR3 region: CASSLAGQLQHF. The CDR3 nucleotides are TGTGCCAGCAGCTTAGCAGGTCAGCTCCAGCATTTT.

In this sample, this clonotype turned up many times. This rearrangement joins TRBV4-3 to TRBJ2-1; D possibly matches TRBD1 or TRBD2 (5 bases each). Per the germline V gene, CDR1 is LGHNA and CDR2 is YSLEER. V was shortened by 0 bases and J by 1 base, with 16 bases between the two germline ends. The CDR3 covers 18 residues. The CDR3 coding sequence is TGCGCCAGCAGCCAAGAAATGGATCGGGGCCTTTCCTACAATGAGCAGTTCTTC. Residues: CASSQEMDRGLSYNEQFF.

This clonotype was detected many times. The J gene is TRBJ1-2, the V gene TRBV7-9; D remains ambiguous. The CDR3 length is 16 residues. Trimming left V 5 bases short and J 2 bases short, with 18 bases between. Germline CDR1 is SEHNR and CDR2 is FQNEAQ (reference sequence). Here the CDR3 DNA reads TGTGCCAGCAGCCCTCGTGTCTACACCCTAAACTATGGCTACACCTTC. It translates to CASSPRVYTLNYGYTF. Filled out from reference TRBV7-9 and TRBJ1-2, the complete variable domain reads DTGVSQNPRHKITKRGQNVTFRCDPISEHNRLYWYRQTLGQGPEFLTYFQNEAQLEKSRLLSDRFSAERPKGSFSTLEIQRTEQGDSAMYLCASSPRVYTLNYGYTFGSGTRLTVV.

This clonotype was found many times. The rearrangement links TRBV7-2 to TRBJ1-2; 7 nucleotides align to TRBD1. The germline V gene encodes CDR1 SGHTA and CDR2 FQGNSA. The CDR3 is 16 residues long. With V trimmed by 5 bases and J by 1 base, 10 bases remained unmatched. The CDR3 is CASSRTGVGVNYGYTF. The CDR3, as DNA: TGTGCCAGCAGCCGGACAGGAGTAGGGGTTAACTATGGCTACACCTTC.

V is TRBV28 and J is TRBJ2-1, with D tentatively TRBD2 (5 bases). This CDR3 contains 15 residues. Germline-derived CDR1 and CDR2 are MDHEN and SYDVKM. The V end lost 3 bases, the J end lost 0 bases, and 9 bases lay between the germline ends. This CDR3 is CASSLLGSSYNEQFF. The CDR3 DNA follows: TGTGCCAGCAGTTTGTTGGGGAGCTCCTACAATGAGCAGTTCTTC.

In its sample, this clonotype was seen many times. The V and J genes are TRBV6-2 or TRBV6-3 and TRBJ2-7, with a possible D match to TRBD2 (6 bases). The CDR3 spans 14 residues. Germline values: CDR1 MNHEY, CDR2 SVGEGT. The germline V and J ends were trimmed by 0 bases and 1 base, with 7 bases remaining between them. The CDR3 here is CASSYSRGSYEQYF. CDR3 coding DNA: TGTGCCAGCAGTTACTCGCGGGGTTCCTACGAGCAGTACTTC.

This clonotype was seen just once. V and J are TRBV20-1 and TRBJ2-3; D gene ambiguous. From germline, CDR1 is DFQATT and CDR2 SNEGSKA (reference sequence). V was clipped by 0 bases and J by 5 bases, with 15 bases between them. This CDR3 contains 15 residues. The CDR3 here is CSARDRAGRIDTQYF. CDR3 coding DNA: TGCAGTGCTAGAGATCGCGCCGGTCGAATAGATACGCAGTATTTT.

This clonotype came up many times. V gene TRBV7-3 combines with J gene TRBJ2-2; 10 bases are a match to TRBD2. J lost 2 bases, V lost 3 bases, and 6 bases had no gene match. This CDR3 is 17 amino acids long. CDR1 is SGHTA, CDR2 FQGTGA, per germline. In nucleotides, the CDR3 is TGTGCCAGCAGCTTGGATATAGCGGGAGGCAACACCGGGGAGCTGTTTTTT. Encoded protein: CASSLDIAGGNTGELFF.

This clonotype was recorded at least ten times. This sequence joins TRBV5-1 and TRBJ2-2, with 10 bases aligning to TRBD1. The V segment lost 5 bases and the J segment 2 bases; nucleotides outside the gene matches: 3. CDR1 SGHRS and CDR2 YFSETQ come from the germline V gene. The CDR3 consists of 15 residues. The CDR3 here is CASRSTGGNTGELFF. CDR3 in DNA: TGCGCCAGCAGATCGACAGGGGGCAACACCGGGGAGCTGTTTTTT.

This clonotype came up many times. The V and J genes are TRBV28 and TRBJ1-6; D ambiguous. CDR3 size: 14 residues. The V gene lost 2 bases and the J gene lost 3 bases, with 5 bases spanning the gap. Germline assignment: CDR1 MDHEN and CDR2 SYDVKM. CDR3 loop: CASSLRDYNSPLHF. The CDR3, as DNA: TGTGCCAGCAGTTTAAGGGACTATAATTCACCCCTCCACTTT.

This clonotype was detected many times. This sequence joins TRBV20-1 and TRBJ2-3, with D perhaps matching TRBD2 (5 bases). Germline V gene data show CDR1 as DFQATT and CDR2 as SNEGSKA (reference sequence). Deletions cut 8 bases from V and 1 base from J, with 13 bases between. This CDR3 has 13 residues. CDR3 sequence (DNA): TGCAGTACCTTAGCAGCGGGCACAGATACGCAGTATTTT. It encodes CSTLAAGTDTQYF.

This clonotype was seen ten or more times. The genes are TRBV3-1 and TRBJ2-4; D not certain. CDR3 length: 14 residues. From germline, CDR1 is LGHDT and CDR2 YNNKEL (reference sequence). Deletions cut 5 bases from V and 0 bases from J, with 8 bases between. This CDR3 reads CASSGILAKNIQYF. The DNA of the CDR3 is TGTGCCAGCAGCGGTATCCTAGCCAAAAACATTCAGTACTTC.